The source of this T cell receptor (beta chain) is a study of spatial heterogeneity in lung cancer. Time point here: sample taken at primary tumor resection. Samples came from roughly 70 TRACERx patients with untreated early-stage lung cancer. TCRdb processed the 5' RACE reads anew with MiXCR; each CDR3 protein has one entry. The sample lists some 16,000 distinct CDR3 sequences, approximately 7% occurring once. This clonotype is medium-sized by share. Its antigen is currently unknown. A library prepared for alpha chains yielded this beta chain as an off-target read; its size is of little meaning. The CDR3 covers 14 residues. The V gene's germline CDR1 is MNHEY and CDR2 SVGEGT. The V end lost 2 bases, the J end lost 3 bases, and 9 bases lay between the germline ends. Study conclusions and caveats: Tumors with more nonsynonymous mutations had more expanded intratumoral alpha and beta TCRs. Tracking of ubiquitous and regional nonsynonymous mutations by counts of ubiquitous and regional expanded TCRs, respectively, was seen.

The sequencing here drew on lung tumor tissue, taken at surgery. The source of this sequence is a female donor with early-stage non-small cell lung cancer. This chain connects TRBV6-2 or TRBV6-3 to TRBJ2-3; D not certain. CDR3 protein: CASSYDRVTDTQYF. The CDR3 coding sequence is TGTGCCAGCAGTTACGATAGGGTAACAGATACGCAGTATTTT.